This T cell receptor (beta chain) was observed in a study of CD8 T cells in ankylosing spondylitis (TCRdb year 2017). Concerning the study at large: The study set out to find disease-linked TCR variants by profiling T cell receptor beta repertoires in ankylosing spondylitis patients and healthy donors. The whole study cohort included over a hundred healthy donors and 25 or so ankylosing spondylitis patients. Peripheral blood was sampled, and synovial fluid was additionally collected from ankylosing spondylitis patients.

Comments on this clonotype: Its antigen specificity is not known. Nothing much larger sits one base from this clone, and base qualities are not available.

The cysteine opens and the phenylalanine closes a CDR3 of 13 amino acids. Only CDR3 DNA is held: 39 bases, read in frame from base 1. V loses 6 bases at its end and J loses 4 bases; junction bases beyond the gene matches: 5. The germline V gene (reference sequence) supplies CDR1 DFQATT and CDR2 SNEGSKA. Results the study describes overall, beyond this receptor: The disease-linked clones were reported as significantly enriched in matched synovial fluid samples from ankylosing spondylitis patients. A CD8+ phenotype was shown by the disease-linked clones, which were found at relatively low frequencies in peripheral blood. Blood from ankylosing spondylitis patients appeared to be characterized by a TCR beta motif composed of about 8 highly homologous amino acid variants. Some motif variants had previously been reported in the synovial fluid and blood of reactive arthritis patients, which suggests shared mechanisms of disease initiation.

Synovial fluid samples were paired with blood samples taken from the same ankylosing spondylitis patients. The sequencing machine was an Illumina HiSeq 2500. Quantitative 5'-RACE with molecular barcodes was the method used to prepare the TCR beta libraries. In the paper's pipeline: To identify disease-linked TCR variants, a new computational method was used, one built on a probabilistic model of VDJ rearrangement. TCRdb trimmed the raw reads at Q25, called clones with MiXCR and kept productive beta chains. Identical CDR3 proteins give one entry, which carries the most common genes and DNA. For this entry, the V and J calls and clone size follow TCRdb and not the study's own pipeline. Across this sample there are 50,000 to 70,000 distinct CDR3 sequences, with roughly 6.1% seen only once. In total, the top ten clones hold about 4.6% of the sample.

The material sequenced was synovial fluid, either unsorted or a sorted T cell fraction (not recorded which). This sequence originates from a male donor with ankylosing spondylitis. The chain is assembled from TRBV20-1 and TRBJ1-3; 8 nucleotides in the junction match TRBD1. The DNA sequence reads TGCAGTGCCCCCGCAGGGGGCGGAAACACCATATATTTT. Translated, it gives CSAPAGGGNTIYF.